This T cell receptor beta chain emerged from a study of CD8 T cells in ankylosing spondylitis. General study results and limits: There was reportedly significant enrichment of clones that were disease-linked in matched ankylosing spondylitis synovial fluid. A motif in TCR beta, a set of several highly homologous variants, appeared characteristic of ankylosing spondylitis blood. CD8+ disease-linked clones were present at relatively low frequencies in blood.

This clonotype was seen only a few times. The target antigen is unknown. Molecular-barcoded quantitative 5'-RACE produced these TCR beta libraries. MiXCR was run by TCRdb on the 5' RACE reads, yielding one entry per CDR3 protein. Here the sample spans approximately 290,000 distinct CDR3 sequences, about 20% being singletons. This clonotype was sampled from a female donor with ankylosing spondylitis or in good health (not recorded which). The sample comprised blood, either unsorted or a sorted T cell fraction (not recorded which).

CDR3 protein: CSVRIDRAGNTIYF. In DNA form, the CDR3 reads TGCAGCGTCCGGATAGACAGGGCGGGAAACACCATATATTTT. The chain is built from TRBV29-1 and TRBJ1-3, with 7 bases matching TRBD1. V trimming: 6 bases; J trimming: 4 bases; junction bases outside the gene matches: 9. This CDR3 spans 14 amino acids. The V gene's germline CDR1 is SQVTM and CDR2 ANQGSEA.